These 17 T cell receptor beta chains share one sample of origin, sequenced in a study of blood T cell repertoires in COVID-19. Profiling relied on immunoSEQ multiplex PCR, and the TCRdb table lists in-frame clones only, not all of them. The data show more than 55,000 clones, with around 79% seen just once and approximately 3% held by the top ten. Sample: peripheral blood. These receptors were collected from a man aged 60 to 75 with acute or convalescent COVID-19.

This clone was seen a handful of times. J is TRBJ2-7 and V is TRBV11-2, with D perhaps TRBD1 (5 bases). V shed 6 bases and J shed 2 bases, with 17 bases lying between them. The CDR3 totals 15 residues. In germline, CDR1 is SGHAT, CDR2 FQNNGV. CDR3: CASRSTGISPYEQYF. CDR3 nucleotides: TGTGCCAGCAGGTCAACAGGCATCTCCCCCTACGAGCAGTACTTC.

V and J are TRBV7-2 and TRBJ1-1; 8 bases fit TRBD1. V was clipped by 6 bases and J by 4 bases; unmatched bases: 7. The CDR3 runs 14 residues. Germline V CDR1 and CDR2: SGHTA, FQGNSA. CDR3 in DNA: TGTGCCAGCAGTCTAAGCAGGGGGCGCACTGAAGCTTTCTTT. Translating gives CASSLSRGRTEAFF.

The rearrangement joins TRBV13 to TRBJ2-2, with 10 bases lining up with TRBD2. Trimming cost V 5 bases and J 0 bases; bases outside gene matches: 6. Germline CDR1 is PRHDT and CDR2 is FYEKMQ (reference sequence). This CDR3 is built from 17 residues. The CDR3 bases are TGTGCCAGCAGCCCCTGGGGGACTAGCGCGAACACCGGGGAGCTGTTTTTT. Amino acids: CASSPWGTSANTGELFF.

J is TRBJ1-2 and V is TRBV12-3 or TRBV12-4; no reliable D call. The length of the CDR3 is 12 residues. V was cut by 3 bases and J by 6 bases, with 8 bases left in between. This chain's CDR3 is CASSLEADGYTF. CDR3 nucleotides: TGTGCCAGCAGTTTGGAGGCAGATGGCTACACCTTC.

The chain has TRBV5-1 and TRBJ2-5, with D tentatively TRBD2 (5 bases). The V gene's germline CDR1 is SGHRS and CDR2 YFSETQ. The CDR3 spans 15 residues. V was trimmed by 5 bases and J by 5 bases, leaving 19 bases between them. CDR3 sequence reads: CASRQRSHGGETQYF. The CDR3 bases are TGCGCCAGCAGGCAGCGGTCCCACGGAGGCGAGACCCAGTACTTC.

The rearrangement uses TRBV2 and TRBJ2-2, with a possible D match to TRBD1 (5 bases). CDR1 is SNHLY and CDR2 is FYNNEI in the germline V gene. Between the trimmed V and J ends, which lost 4 bases and 3 bases, there was a span of 12 bases. This CDR3 is 15 amino acids long. In nucleotides, the CDR3 is TGTGCCAGCAGTGCCTACAGGTCGGACACCGGGGAGCTGTTTTTT. The encoded protein is CASSAYRSDTGELFF.

The chain is built from TRBV7-3 and TRBJ2-1; maybe TRBD1 (5 bases). V lost 2 bases and J 0 bases, leaving 8 bases between the germline ends. Germline V lookup: CDR1 SGHTA, CDR2 FQGTGA. The CDR3 is 15 amino acids. The DNA for the CDR3 is TGTGCCAGCAGCTTAGGGGCTAGCTCCTACAATGAGCAGTTCTTC. Its translation is CASSLGASSYNEQFF.

The chain combines TRBV7-3 with TRBJ1-1, with 8 bases lining up with TRBD1. This CDR3 is 15 amino acids long. From germline, CDR1 is SGHTA and CDR2 FQGTGA. The V segment lost 1 base and the J segment 5 bases; nucleotides outside the gene matches: 6. CDR3 sequence: CASSLNQGARTEAFF. Written as DNA, the CDR3 is TGTGCCAGCAGCTTAAATCAGGGGGCGAGGACTGAAGCTTTCTTT.

The rearrangement links TRBV7-9 to TRBJ1-2, with D maybe TRBD1 (5 bases). V lost 2 bases and J 3 bases, leaving 13 bases between the germline ends. The CDR3 length is 15 residues. CDR1 SEHNR and CDR2 FQNEAQ come from the germline V gene (reference sequence). CDR3 loop: CASSLIGGADYGYTF. The CDR3 coding sequence is TGTGCCAGCAGCTTAATCGGGGGTGCGGACTATGGCTACACCTTC. The full variable domain, its missing parts supplied by reference TRBV7-9 and TRBJ1-2, is DTGVSQNPRHKITKRGQNVTFRCDPISEHNRLYWYRQTLGQGPEFLTYFQNEAQLEKSRLLSDRFSAERPKGSFSTLEIQRTEQGDSAMYLCASSLIGGADYGYTFGSGTRLTVV.

This chain joins TRBV6-5 and TRBJ1-6; maybe TRBD1 (6 bases). Germline V gene sequence: CDR1 MNHEY, CDR2 SVGAGI. Trimming shortened V by 0 bases and J by 5 bases, and 11 bases separated the two germline ends. The CDR3 extends over 16 amino acids. The CDR3 here is CASSYSGGGDNSPLHF. The CDR3 DNA is TGTGCCAGCAGTTACTCGGGAGGGGGAGATAATTCACCCCTCCACTTT.

The rearrangement joins TRBV7-9 to TRBJ1-1; weak D call: TRBD1 (6 bases). Germline V lookup: CDR1 SEHNR, CDR2 FQNEAQ (reference sequence). Trimming pared 5 bases from V and 4 bases from J, leaving 11 bases between. The CDR3 covers 13 residues. The CDR3 region is CASSQQGSTEAFF. The CDR3 DNA reads as TGTGCCAGCAGCCAACAGGGTTCCACTGAAGCTTTCTTT.

This clone was recorded only once. CDR3 DNA sequence: TGTGCCAGCAGCTCGTCAGGGGGCGAGCAGTACTTC. Its protein is CASSSSGGEQYF. The chain carries TRBV7-9 and TRBJ2-7, with 7 bases matching TRBD1. The trim removed 4 bases at V and 6 bases at J, leaving 3 bases unmatched. The CDR3 loop spans 12 amino acids. The germline V gene encodes CDR1 SEHNR and CDR2 FQNEAQ (reference sequence).

The chain couples TRBV9 to TRBJ1-2, with D perhaps TRBD1 (5 bases). Germline V lookup: CDR1 SGDLS, CDR2 YYNGEE. The CDR3 sequence is 16 residues long. V was pared by 0 bases and J by 4 bases, with 16 bases between. Written as DNA, the CDR3 is TGTGCCAGCAGCGTAGGAGCAGGGTCAGATCTCTATGGCTACACCTTC. Its translation is CASSVGAGSDLYGYTF.

The DNA of the CDR3 is TGTGCCAGCAGCTTATTAGGGGATGGAGATACGCAGTATTTT. Translation gives CASSLLGDGDTQYF. The genes are TRBV7-8 and TRBJ2-3, with D perhaps TRBD1 (5 bases). Trimming stripped 2 bases from V and 5 bases from J, with 11 bases between. The CDR3 runs to 14 residues. The V gene's germline CDR1 is SGHVS and CDR2 FQNEAQ.

The chain employs TRBV2 and TRBJ2-2; 9 bases align to TRBD1. J gave up 8 bases and V 1 base, and 8 bases lay outside the gene matches. This CDR3 contains 16 residues. Germline CDR1 SNHLY, CDR2 FYNNEI. The CDR3 is CASSEGDRVPRGELFF. For the CDR3, the DNA is TGTGCCAGCAGTGAAGGGGACAGGGTCCCGAGGGGGGAGCTGTTTTTT.

This rearrangement joins TRBV27 to TRBJ2-3, with 9 bases that match TRBD1. CDR3 length: 16 amino acids. Germline lookup yields CDR1 MNHEY and CDR2 SMNVEV (reference sequence). Trimming cost V 5 bases and J 1 base; bases outside gene matches: 7. The CDR3, as DNA: TGTGCCAGCAGTCCCTACAGGGGGCCTGGCACAGATACGCAGTATTTT. This gives the protein CASSPYRGPGTDTQYF.

V usage is TRBV27 and J usage is TRBJ2-1; unclear D gene. The CDR3 has 17 amino acids. Trimming shortened V by 8 bases and J by 8 bases, and 28 bases separated the two germline ends. Germline CDR1 and CDR2: MNHEY and SMNVEV (reference sequence). CDR3 in DNA: TGTGCCAGCGCCGAGTCATTCCTCAGCAATTATCGGGATGAGCAGTTCTTC. Its protein is CASAESFLSNYRDEQFF.